Listed below are T cell receptor beta chains from one sample, sequenced in a study of blood T cell repertoires in COVID-19. Measured with immunoSEQ multiplex PCR; TCRdb has only the in-frame clones, and not every one. The data show under 250,000 clones, with 86% seen just once and 5.5% to 6.5% held by the top ten. The sequenced sample consisted of peripheral blood. These receptors came from a woman over 75 with COVID-19, enrolled during active disease. The CDR3 runs from the conserved cysteine through the conserved F or W. D genes are given only for firm matches. For some rows the clone size is stated as once, few or many, or as a class when expanded; others skip it.

CDR3: CASSLNTVNTEAFF
DNA: TGTGCCAGCAGCCTAAATACAGTGAACACTGAAGCTTTCTTT
size: .
J: TRBJ1-1
V: TRBV6-5
D: .

CDR3: CASSLSSGGAWRETQYF
DNA: TGTGCCAGCAGTCTGAGTAGCGGGGGGGCCTGGAGGGAGACCCAGTACTTC
size: .
J: TRBJ2-5
V: TRBV6-6
D: TRBD2

CDR3: CASSTHRPTEAFF
DNA: TGTGCCAGCAGCACCCACAGGCCAACTGAAGCTTTCTTT
size: few
J: TRBJ1-1
V: TRBV6-2/TRBV6-3
D: .

CDR3: CASSLNGGNLPDTQYF
DNA: TGTGCCAGCAGCTTAAACGGGGGAAATTTGCCAGATACGCAGTATTTT
size: .
J: TRBJ2-3
V: TRBV7-8
D: .

CDR3: CASSLISVAGKLFF
DNA: TGTGCCAGCAGTTTAATTTCGGTGGCGGGAAAACTGTTTTTT
size: .
J: TRBJ1-4
V: TRBV28
D: .

CDR3: CASRENSNQPQHF
DNA: TGCGCCAGCAGGGAGAATAGCAATCAGCCCCAGCATTTT
size: .
J: TRBJ1-5
V: TRBV5-1
D: .

CDR3: CASSQDWGQYSSGANVLTF
DNA: TGCGCCAGCAGCCAAGATTGGGGACAATATAGCTCTGGGGCCAACGTCCTGACTTTC
size: .
J: TRBJ2-6
V: TRBV4-3
D: .

CDR3: CASSVTEAFF
DNA: TGTGCCAGCAGCGTCACTGAAGCTTTCTTT
size: .
J: TRBJ1-1
V: TRBV28
D: .

CDR3: CASSQGQGANTQYF
DNA: TGCGCCAGCAGCCAAGGACAGGGGGCTAATACGCAGTATTTT
size: once
J: TRBJ2-3
V: TRBV5-1
D: TRBD1

CDR3: CASSLSGGAKNIQYF
DNA: TGTGCCAGCAGCTTATCAGGTGGGGCCAAAAACATTCAGTACTTC
size: .
J: TRBJ2-4
V: TRBV7-2
D: .

CDR3: CASSSTGRGVEKLFF
DNA: TGTGCCAGCAGTTCAACAGGGAGGGGAGTTGAAAAACTGTTTTTT
size: .
J: TRBJ1-4
V: TRBV28
D: .

CDR3: CASSLPGEAFF
DNA: TGTGCCAGCAGCTTGCCGGGTGAAGCTTTCTTT
size: .
J: TRBJ1-1
V: TRBV5-6
D: .

CDR3: CASSIAGPANYGYTF
DNA: TGTGCCAGTAGTATCGCTGGGCCGGCTAACTATGGCTACACCTTC
size: .
J: TRBJ1-2
V: TRBV19
D: .

CDR3: CSARPAAGEYF
DNA: TGCAGTGCTAGGCCCGCCGCAGGGGAGTACTTC
size: .
J: TRBJ2-5
V: TRBV20-1
D: .

CDR3: CASSGLAGPQETQYF
DNA: TGTGCCAGCAGCGGACTAGCGGGACCACAAGAGACCCAGTACTTC
size: .
J: TRBJ2-5
V: TRBV3-1/TRBV3-2
D: TRBD2

CDR3: CASSPWTSGLYNEQFF
DNA: TGTGCCAGCAGTCCATGGACTAGCGGGCTATACAATGAGCAGTTCTTC
size: .
J: TRBJ2-1
V: TRBV6-4
D: TRBD2

CDR3: CASSYSKGVNTEAFF
DNA: TGTGCCAGCAGTTACTCCAAGGGGGTGAACACTGAAGCTTTCTTT
size: once
J: TRBJ1-1
V: TRBV6-6
D: .

CDR3: CASSLASGAGQTQYF
DNA: TGTGCCAGCAGCTTAGCGAGCGGGGCTGGACAGACCCAGTACTTC
size: .
J: TRBJ2-5
V: TRBV7-2
D: TRBD2

CDR3: CASSAGQGRQPQHF
DNA: TGTGCCAGCAGCGCGGGACAGGGTCGTCAGCCCCAGCATTTT
size: .
J: TRBJ1-5
V: TRBV5-8
D: TRBD1

CDR3: CASSTGQASYEQYF
DNA: TGCGCCAGCAGCACGGGACAGGCGTCCTACGAGCAGTACTTC
size: .
J: TRBJ2-7
V: TRBV5-1
D: TRBD1

CDR3: CASSLTLNTEAFF
DNA: TGTGCCAGCAGTTTGACACTGAACACTGAAGCTTTCTTT
size: once
J: TRBJ1-1
V: TRBV27
D: .

CDR3: CASRTFRGGLNIQYF
DNA: TGTGCCAGCCGTACTTTTCGGGGGGGCCTAAACATTCAGTACTTC
size: once
J: TRBJ2-4
V: TRBV6-5
D: TRBD2

CDR3: CASSPHKDMNTEAFF
DNA: TGTGCCAGTAGTCCCCACAAAGATATGAACACTGAAGCTTTCTTT
size: .
J: TRBJ1-1
V: TRBV19
D: .

CDR3: CASSRDGQGAKGANVLTF
DNA: TGCGCCAGCAGCCGCGACGGACAGGGGGCGAAAGGGGCCAACGTCCTGACTTTC
size: .
J: TRBJ2-6
V: TRBV5-1
D: TRBD1

CDR3: CASSLSAGVETQYF
DNA: TGTGCCAGCAGCTTGTCGGCGGGGGTAGAGACCCAGTACTTC
size: .
J: TRBJ2-5
V: TRBV5-8
D: TRBD2

CDR3: CSASSRQGNLNSPLHF
DNA: TGCAGTGCTAGTTCGCGACAGGGGAACCTTAATTCACCCCTCCACTTT
size: few
J: TRBJ1-6
V: TRBV20-1
D: TRBD1

CDR3: CASRQGQGPSHLMNTEAFF
DNA: TGTGCCAGCAGACAGGGACAGGGGCCCAGTCATTTGATGAACACTGAAGCTTTCTTT
size: .
J: TRBJ1-1
V: TRBV21-1
D: .

CDR3: CASSPGQASNQPQHF
DNA: TGTGCCAGCTCACCCGGACAGGCCAGCAATCAGCCCCAGCATTTT
size: .
J: TRBJ1-5
V: TRBV18
D: TRBD1

CDR3: CASSFWTSGNTDTQYF
DNA: TGTGCCAGCAGCTTCTGGACTAGCGGGAACACAGATACGCAGTATTTT
size: .
J: TRBJ2-3
V: TRBV7-2
D: TRBD2

CDR3: CASRLRASGYNEQFF
DNA: TGCGCCAGCAGATTGAGGGCTAGCGGGTACAATGAGCAGTTCTTC
size: .
J: TRBJ2-1
V: TRBV5-1
D: TRBD2

CDR3: CASRWIRDREVKETQYF
DNA: TGTGCAAGTCGCTGGATCCGGGACAGGGAGGTTAAAGAGACCCAGTACTTC
size: .
J: TRBJ2-5
V: TRBV12-2
D: .

CDR3: CASTVGRGYTEAFF
DNA: TGTGCCAGCACCGTGGGAAGGGGGTACACTGAAGCTTTCTTT
size: .
J: TRBJ1-1
V: TRBV28
D: .

CDR3: CASSQRTGIPFF
DNA: TGTGCCAGCAGCCAACGAACAGGGATCCCTTTCTTT
size: .
J: TRBJ1-1
V: TRBV3-1/TRBV3-2
D: .

CDR3: CASSLPQGAQQYF
DNA: TGTGCCAGTAGTCTCCCCCAGGGGGCCCAGCAGTACTTC
size: .
J: TRBJ2-7
V: TRBV19
D: TRBD1

CDR3: CASSLLATNTGELFF
DNA: TGCGCCAGCAGCTTGTTGGCGACAAACACCGGGGAGCTGTTTTTT
size: once
J: TRBJ2-2
V: TRBV5-1
D: .

CDR3: CASSSIAGVYNEQFF
DNA: TGTGCCAGCAGCTCCATAGCGGGAGTCTACAATGAGCAGTTCTTC
size: .
J: TRBJ2-1
V: TRBV7-2
D: TRBD2

CDR3: CASSSGQGHSNEKLFF
DNA: TGTGCCAGCTCATCGGGACAGGGGCATTCAAATGAAAAACTGTTTTTT
size: once
J: TRBJ1-4
V: TRBV18
D: TRBD1

CDR3: CASSPFRGEGTEAFF
DNA: TGTGCCAGTAGTCCCTTTCGGGGGGAGGGCACTGAAGCTTTCTTT
size: .
J: TRBJ1-1
V: TRBV19
D: .

CDR3: CASRSVGTQYF
DNA: TGTGCCAGCAGGTCCGTCGGGACCCAGTACTTC
size: .
J: TRBJ2-5
V: TRBV6-5
D: .

CDR3: CASSLDMGPWAFF
DNA: TGTGCCAGCAGCTTGGACATGGGGCCGTGGGCTTTCTTT
size: .
J: TRBJ1-1
V: TRBV5-6
D: .

CDR3: CASSSGTEGLAKNIQYF
DNA: TGTGCCAGCAGCTCCGGGACAGAGGGTTTAGCCAAAAACATTCAGTACTTC
size: .
J: TRBJ2-4
V: TRBV13
D: TRBD1

CDR3: CASSVDSVLGGGYTF
DNA: TGTGCCAGCAGCGTAGACAGCGTTTTAGGAGGTGGCTACACCTTC
size: .
J: TRBJ1-2
V: TRBV11-2
D: .

CDR3: CASRSLPTTFGAIQYF
DNA: TGTGCCAGCAGATCCCTGCCGACCACGTTTGGGGCCATTCAGTACTTC
size: .
J: TRBJ2-4
V: TRBV5-8
D: .

CDR3: CASSWGQGATYEQYF
DNA: TGCGCCAGCAGCTGGGGACAGGGGGCTACCTACGAGCAGTACTTC
size: .
J: TRBJ2-7
V: TRBV5-1
D: TRBD1

CDR3: CASSSLGTGHYEQYF
DNA: TGTGCCAGCAGTTCTCTGGGGACAGGGCACTACGAGCAGTACTTC
size: .
J: TRBJ2-7
V: TRBV27
D: TRBD1

CDR3: CASSLGLAGDNEQFF
DNA: TGCGCCAGCAGCTTGGGACTAGCGGGGGACAATGAGCAGTTCTTC
size: .
J: TRBJ2-1
V: TRBV5-1
D: TRBD2

CDR3: CASSLGQVQGYTF
DNA: TGTGCCAGCAGTCTTGGACAGGTCCAAGGCTACACCTTC
size: .
J: TRBJ1-2
V: TRBV28
D: TRBD1

CDR3: CSAVEGAEYYGYTF
DNA: TGCAGCGCGGTCGAGGGGGCGGAATACTATGGCTACACCTTC
size: .
J: TRBJ1-2
V: TRBV29-1
D: TRBD1

CDR3: CATSTRRQGINQPQHF
DNA: TGTGCCACCAGCACGCGTCGACAGGGGATAAATCAGCCCCAGCATTTT
size: .
J: TRBJ1-5
V: TRBV15
D: TRBD1

CDR3: CASSQVGGGGRPHGYTF
DNA: TGTGCCAGCAGCCAAGTAGGGGGCGGGGGGAGGCCTCATGGCTACACCTTC
size: .
J: TRBJ1-2
V: TRBV4-2
D: TRBD1

CDR3: CASSFLRGNEQFF
DNA: TGTGCCAGCAGTTTTCTCAGGGGCAATGAGCAGTTCTTC
size: .
J: TRBJ2-1
V: TRBV12-3/TRBV12-4
D: .

CDR3: CASSLGRRTGRTDTQYF
DNA: TGTGCCAGCAGCTTGGGCCGTCGGACAGGCCGCACAGATACGCAGTATTTT
size: .
J: TRBJ2-3
V: TRBV7-2
D: TRBD1

CDR3: CASSRSTGVGANVLTF
DNA: TGTGCCAGCAGTCGGTCGACAGGGGTTGGGGCCAACGTCCTGACTTTC
size: once
J: TRBJ2-6
V: TRBV27
D: TRBD1

CDR3: CASSASYGYTF
DNA: TGTGCCAGCAGTGCCTCCTATGGCTACACCTTC
size: .
J: TRBJ1-2
V: TRBV25-1
D: .